This T cell receptor (beta chain) was sequenced in a study of blood T cell repertoires in COVID-19. Study-wide context: Acute and convalescent COVID-19 specimens originated in the United States, Italy and Spain.

This CDR3 contains 15 residues. The germline V gene has CDR1 LGHDT and CDR2 YNNKEL (reference sequence). J gave up 5 bases and V 6 bases, and 13 bases lay outside the gene matches. Assay: immunoSEQ multiplex PCR; the TCRdb copy retains only in-frame clones and omits some. Among 63,000 or so clones, about 81% were seen once, and the ten largest hold around 9.2%. The J gene is TRBJ2-7, the V gene TRBV3-1 (or the pseudogene TRBV3-2); 7 nucleotides line up with TRBD1. Material: peripheral blood. This clonotype was sampled from a human donor in a cohort sampled during active COVID-19. This CDR3 reads CASRPRGGVGNEQYF. The DNA of the CDR3 is TGTGCCAGCAGACCCCGAGGGGGCGTAGGAAACGAGCAGTACTTC.